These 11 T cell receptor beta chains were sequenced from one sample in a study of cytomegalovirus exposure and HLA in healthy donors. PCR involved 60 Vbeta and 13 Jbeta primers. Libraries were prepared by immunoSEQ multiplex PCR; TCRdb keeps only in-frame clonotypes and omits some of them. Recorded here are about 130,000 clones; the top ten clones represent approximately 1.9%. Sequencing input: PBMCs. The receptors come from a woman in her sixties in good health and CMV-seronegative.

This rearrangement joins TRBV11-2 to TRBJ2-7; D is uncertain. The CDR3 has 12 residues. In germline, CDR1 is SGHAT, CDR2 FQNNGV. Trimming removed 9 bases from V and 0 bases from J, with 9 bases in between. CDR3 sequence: CASGQASYEQYF. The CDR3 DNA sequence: TGTGCCAGTGGGCAGGCCTCCTACGAGCAGTACTTC.

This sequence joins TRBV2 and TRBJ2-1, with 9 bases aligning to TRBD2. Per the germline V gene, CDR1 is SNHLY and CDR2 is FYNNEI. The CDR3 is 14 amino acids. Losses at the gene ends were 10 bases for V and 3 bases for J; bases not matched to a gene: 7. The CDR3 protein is CATRRTSVYNEQFF. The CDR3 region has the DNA TGTGCCACCAGGCGGACTAGCGTCTACAATGAGCAGTTCTTC.

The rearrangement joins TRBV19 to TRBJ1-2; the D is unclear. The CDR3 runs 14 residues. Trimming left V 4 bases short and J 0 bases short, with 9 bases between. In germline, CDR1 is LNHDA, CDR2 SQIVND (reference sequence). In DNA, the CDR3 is TGTGCCAGTAGTAGTAACGGAGCTAACTATGGCTACACCTTC. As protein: CASSSNGANYGYTF.

CDR3 DNA sequence: TGTGCCAGCAGTCAGTTTTATGAGCAGTTCTTC. This codes for CASSQFYEQFF. The rearrangement joins TRBV2 to TRBJ2-1, with D unresolved. The CDR3 is made up of 11 amino acids. Germline V gene lookup returns CDR1 SNHLY and CDR2 FYNNEI. The V end lost 5 bases, the J end lost 8 bases, and 7 bases lay between the germline ends.

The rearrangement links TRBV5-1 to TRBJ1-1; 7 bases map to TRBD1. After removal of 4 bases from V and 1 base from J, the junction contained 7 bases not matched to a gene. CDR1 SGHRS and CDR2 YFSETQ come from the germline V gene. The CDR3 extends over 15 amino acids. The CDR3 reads CASSPRQGPNTEAFF. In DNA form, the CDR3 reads TGCGCCAGCAGCCCGAGACAGGGACCGAACACTGAAGCTTTCTTT.

CDR3 region: CASSQTYRVGRQETQYF. The CDR3 nucleotides are TGCGCCAGCAGCCAAACATACAGGGTCGGACGCCAAGAGACCCAGTACTTC. The V call is TRBV4-1, the J call TRBJ2-5; D may be TRBD1 (6 bases). V was cut by 2 bases and J by 1 base, with 17 bases left in between. There are 17 residues in the CDR3. The germline gives CDR1 MGHRA, CDR2 YSYEKL.

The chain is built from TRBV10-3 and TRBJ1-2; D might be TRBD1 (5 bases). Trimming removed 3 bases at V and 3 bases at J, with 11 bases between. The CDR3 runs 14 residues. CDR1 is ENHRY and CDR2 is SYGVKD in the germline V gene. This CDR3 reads CAISEGGDDYGYTF. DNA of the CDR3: TGTGCCATCAGTGAAGGAGGGGATGACTATGGCTACACCTTC.

The DNA for the CDR3 is TGCGCCAGCAGCTCCCAGCCGTGGGGGGTTACCTACAATGAGCAGTTCTTC. Its translation: CASSSQPWGVTYNEQFF. The V and J genes are TRBV5-1 and TRBJ2-1; D perhaps matches TRBD2 (6 bases). V dropped 3 bases and J dropped 2 bases, with 18 bases sitting between them. This CDR3 contains 17 residues. Germline V gene data show CDR1 as SGHRS and CDR2 as YFSETQ.

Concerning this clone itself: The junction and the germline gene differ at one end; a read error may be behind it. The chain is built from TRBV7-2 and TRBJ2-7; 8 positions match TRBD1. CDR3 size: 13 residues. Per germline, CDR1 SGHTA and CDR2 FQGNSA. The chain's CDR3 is CASSLAPGQVGNF. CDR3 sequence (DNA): TGTGCCAGCAGCTTAGCGCCGGGACAGGTCGGGAACTTC.

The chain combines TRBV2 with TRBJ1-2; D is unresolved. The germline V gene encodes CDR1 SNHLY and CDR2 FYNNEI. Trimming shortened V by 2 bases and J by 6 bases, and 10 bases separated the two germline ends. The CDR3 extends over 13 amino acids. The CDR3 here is CASSERRADGYTF. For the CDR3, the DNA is TGTGCCAGCAGTGAAAGGAGGGCGGATGGCTACACCTTC.

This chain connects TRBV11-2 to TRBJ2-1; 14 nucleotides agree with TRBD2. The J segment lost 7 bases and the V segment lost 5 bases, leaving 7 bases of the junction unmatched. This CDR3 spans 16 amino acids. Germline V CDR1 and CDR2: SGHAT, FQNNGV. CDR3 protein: CASSDGLAGGWNEQFF. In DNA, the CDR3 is TGTGCCAGCAGCGACGGACTAGCGGGAGGCTGGAATGAGCAGTTCTTC.